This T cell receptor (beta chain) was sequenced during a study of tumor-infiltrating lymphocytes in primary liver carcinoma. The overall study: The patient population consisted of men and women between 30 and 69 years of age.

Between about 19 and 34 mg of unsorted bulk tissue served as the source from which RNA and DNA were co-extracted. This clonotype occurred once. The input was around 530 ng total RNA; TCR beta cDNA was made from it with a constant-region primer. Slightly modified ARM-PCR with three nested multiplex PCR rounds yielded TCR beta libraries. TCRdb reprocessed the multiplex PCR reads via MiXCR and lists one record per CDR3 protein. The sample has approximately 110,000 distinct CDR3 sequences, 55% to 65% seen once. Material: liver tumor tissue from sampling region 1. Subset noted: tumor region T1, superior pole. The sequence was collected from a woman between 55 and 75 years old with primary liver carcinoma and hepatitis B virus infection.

The CDR3 DNA reads as TGCGCCAGCAGTGTACAAAGCGGGTACGAGCAGTACTTC. As protein: CASSVQSGYEQYF. This rearrangement joins TRBV10-2 to TRBJ2-7; D possibly corresponds to TRBD2 (6 bases). The V end was cut by 4 bases, the J end by 4 bases, with 11 bases between. Germline-derived CDR1 and CDR2 are WSHSY and SAAADI. The CDR3 contains 13 residues.